The 20 T cell receptor beta chains listed next were all sequenced from one sample in a study of T cells in Graves' hyperthyroidism and ophthalmopathy. Regions amplified from RNA transcripts were the TCR beta CDR3 regions. HTBI primers were used for first-round RT-PCR of the TCR CDR3. TCRdb independently ran MiXCR on the multiplex PCR reads; one entry per CDR3 protein. The sample carries 600,000 or so distinct CDR3 sequences, around 15% recorded once. The sequencing input was blood. Receptors originate from a woman aged 45 to 65 with Graves' ophthalmopathy.

Written as DNA, the CDR3 is TGCGCCAGCAGCCAACGTAGCGGAGACACAGATACGCAGTATTTT. Translation: CASSQRSGDTDTQYF. The J gene is TRBJ2-3, the V gene TRBV4-3, with D perhaps TRBD2 (6 bases). Germline V gives CDR1 LGHNA, CDR2 YSLEER. Trimming took 2 bases from V and 2 from J, leaving 11 bases between them. The CDR3 has 15 amino acids.

This clonotype has at least ten counts. This chain connects TRBV24-1 to TRBJ2-3; 9 positions match TRBD2. Trimming removed 3 bases from V and 0 bases from J; junction bases left unmatched: 3. The germline V gene encodes CDR1 KGHDR and CDR2 SFDVKD. The CDR3 covers 16 residues. CDR3 protein: CATSDPTSGSTDTQYF. The CDR3 coding sequence is TGTGCCACCAGTGATCCGACTAGCGGTAGCACAGATACGCAGTATTTT.

Ten or more counts support this clonotype. The chain recombines TRBV28 with TRBJ1-1; D ambiguous. Trimming removed 3 bases at V and 2 bases at J, with 28 bases between. CDR1 MDHEN and CDR2 SYDVKM come from the germline V gene. The CDR3 has 20 residues. The CDR3 spells CASSFFSLFWEAAPNTEAFF. The CDR3 DNA follows: TGTGCCAGCAGTTTCTTTTCGCTTTTTTGGGAGGCTGCACCAAACACTGAAGCTTTCTTT.

Details on this clonotype: Possible read error: a much larger clone is one base away. The V call is TRBV6-2 or TRBV6-3, the J call TRBJ1-4, with D possibly matching TRBD1 (5 bases). The CDR3 is 15 residues long. Germline-derived CDR1 and CDR2 are MNHEY and SVGEGT. V lost 2 bases to trimming and J lost 0 bases, with 7 bases between them. The CDR3 DNA is TGTGCCAGCAGTTACGGGGCTGCAACTAATGAAAAACTGTTTTTT. This codes for CASSYGAATNEKLFF.

This clonotype was detected only a few times. This rearrangement joins TRBV20-1 to TRBJ1-4; D uncertain. V was trimmed by 2 bases and J by 7 bases, leaving 14 bases between them. Germline assignment: CDR1 DFQATT and CDR2 SNEGSKA (reference sequence). The CDR3 runs 14 residues. CDR3 coding DNA: TGCAGTGCTAGATCCACCCGGGATTCTGAAAAACTGTTTTTT. Translating it yields CSARSTRDSEKLFF.

The CDR3 DNA reads as TGTGCCAGCAGTTTAGACCCCGACAGGGCCTATGGCTACACCTTC. This gives the protein CASSLDPDRAYGYTF. The chain couples TRBV27 to TRBJ1-2; 7 nucleotides line up with TRBD1. CDR1 and CDR2 from the germline V gene are MNHEY and SMNVEV (reference sequence). The CDR3 has 15 residues. V lost 2 bases to trimming and J lost 4 bases; unmatched junction nucleotides: 7.

The chain joins TRBV28 to TRBJ2-7, with TRBD1 matching 10 bases. The germline V gene has CDR1 MDHEN and CDR2 SYDVKM. The J segment lost 3 bases and the V segment lost 9 bases, leaving 8 bases of the junction unmatched. The CDR3 length is 14 residues. The CDR3 spells CASTTGTGDYEQYF. In DNA form, the CDR3 reads TGTGCCAGTACGACCGGGACAGGGGACTACGAGCAGTACTTC.

A few counts support this clonotype. The CDR3 here is CATSDLQGDPYNEQFF. The DNA for the CDR3 is TGTGCCACCAGTGATTTGCAAGGAGACCCCTACAATGAGCAGTTCTTC. The chain links TRBV24-1 to TRBJ2-1; D gene unclear. Trimming cost V 0 bases and J 2 bases, with 10 bases left between them. The CDR3 totals 16 residues. Germline V lookup: CDR1 KGHDR, CDR2 SFDVKD.

This clonotype was observed many times. The chain links TRBV30 to TRBJ2-7; perhaps TRBD1 as D (6 bases). The CDR3 has 14 residues. Germline CDR1 and CDR2: GTSNPN and SVGIG (reference sequence). V was pared by 2 bases and J by 0 bases, with 11 bases between. The chain's CDR3 is CAWSPQGSSYEQYF. The CDR3, as DNA: TGTGCCTGGAGTCCTCAGGGGAGCTCCTACGAGCAGTACTTC.

The rearrangement links TRBV28 to TRBJ1-2, with TRBD1 matching 10 bases. The trim removed 8 bases at V and 5 bases at J, leaving 14 bases unmatched. Germline V gene data show CDR1 as MDHEN and CDR2 as SYDVKM. The CDR3 totals 16 residues. CDR3 sequence (DNA): TGTGCCAGCCTACCTGGGACAGGGGCGACCCCGTATGGCTACACCTTC. As protein: CASLPGTGATPYGYTF.

The CDR3 sequence: CASSPPANYSYEQYF. The CDR3 DNA follows: TGTGCCAGCTCCCCCCCAGCGAACTACTCCTACGAGCAGTACTTC. J is TRBJ2-7 and V is TRBV11-2; no clear D gene. Between the trimmed V and J ends, which lost 8 bases and 0 bases, there was a span of 17 bases. Germline V gene sequence: CDR1 SGHAT, CDR2 FQNNGV. The CDR3 covers 15 residues.

This clonotype was picked up a small number of times. The chain links TRBV19 to TRBJ1-1; D gene unclear. The CDR3 extends over 13 amino acids. CDR1 LNHDA and CDR2 SQIVND come from the germline V gene (reference sequence). V lost 6 bases, J lost 1 base, and 9 bases lay in between. Here the CDR3 DNA reads TGTGCCAGTAGCATGACCACGAACACTGAAGCTTTCTTT. Translated: CASSMTTNTEAFF.

This clonotype has just a few counts. The chain joins TRBV11-3 to TRBJ2-7, with a tentative D call TRBD1 (6 bases). Germline CDR1 reads SGHNT; CDR2 reads YENEEA. CDR3 length equals 14 residues. V lost 1 base to trimming and J lost 2 bases, with 9 bases between them. Here the CDR3 reads CASSLVDRTYEQYF. The CDR3 coding sequence is TGTGCCAGCAGCTTAGTGGACAGAACCTACGAGCAGTACTTC.

This clonotype showed up many times. The genes are TRBV11-3 and TRBJ1-1; a possible D gene is TRBD1 (6 bases). The CDR3 contains 18 residues. Germline values: CDR1 SGHNT, CDR2 YENEEA. The V gene lost 5 bases and the J gene lost 2 bases, with 24 bases spanning the gap. CDR3 loop: CASSPGGRPIGVNTEAFF. For the CDR3, the DNA is TGTGCCAGCAGCCCGGGGGGGCGTCCTATTGGTGTAAACACTGAAGCTTTCTTT.

Ten or more counts support this clonotype. V is TRBV20-1 and J is TRBJ2-5; no firm D call. Trimming removed 1 base at V and 4 bases at J, with 4 bases between. The germline V gene encodes CDR1 DFQATT and CDR2 SNEGSKA (reference sequence). CDR3 length: 11 residues. CDR3 coding DNA: TGCAGTGCTAGAGTGGGAGAGACCCAGTACTTC. Translating it yields CSARVGETQYF.

The chain has TRBV2 and TRBJ2-1; 14 bases are a match to TRBD2. J was trimmed by 7 bases and V by 7 bases; bases with no gene match: 6. CDR3 length: 15 amino acids. CDR1 and CDR2 from the germline V gene are SNHLY and FYNNEI. CDR3 coding DNA: TGTGCCAGCATTATGACTAGCGGGAGGGGTAATGAGCAGTTCTTC. Protein sequence: CASIMTSGRGNEQFF.

This clonotype has a count of ten or more. This rearrangement joins TRBV12-3 or TRBV12-4 to TRBJ1-2; D unresolved. The V gene lost 5 bases and the J gene lost 5 bases, with 18 bases spanning the gap. The CDR3 runs to 15 residues. Written as DNA, the CDR3 is TGTGCCAGCAGTACGAAGGGTTTGGGTCGTTATGGCTACACCTTC. Amino acid sequence: CASSTKGLGRYGYTF.

In its sample, this clonotype was seen many times. The chain joins TRBV6-5 to TRBJ1-1, with unresolved D. V was trimmed by 1 base and J by 5 bases, leaving 8 bases between them. Germline V gene lookup returns CDR1 MNHEY and CDR2 SVGAGI. The CDR3 extends over 13 amino acids. CDR3 loop: CASSYYRGTEAFF. CDR3 coding DNA: TGTGCCAGCAGTTACTACCGGGGTACTGAAGCTTTCTTT.

This clonotype appeared many times. This chain connects TRBV5-1 to TRBJ1-1; TRBD1 matches at 8 bases. The CDR3 runs to 14 residues. Germline trimming cut 4 bases from V and 0 bases from J; bases unmatched to any gene: 2. The germline V gene encodes CDR1 SGHRS and CDR2 YFSETQ. In DNA, the CDR3 is TGCGCCAGCAGCAGGGACAGGCTGAACACTGAAGCTTTCTTT. Translated: CASSRDRLNTEAFF.

The CDR3, as DNA: TGTGCCAGCAGTGACAGGGAGGCCGGGGAGCTGTTTTTT. This encodes CASSDREAGELFF. This chain links TRBV6-4 with TRBJ2-2, with TRBD2 as a possible D gene (6 bases). This CDR3 contains 13 residues. CDR1 is MRHNA, CDR2 SNTAGT, per germline. Trimming took 2 bases from V and 6 from J, leaving 7 bases between them.